This TCR beta chain was captured in a study of technical replicates of blood from several donors. The method was immunoSEQ multiplex PCR; TCRdb's version includes in-frame clones alone and lacks a portion of them. The sample has about 73,000 clones; about 92% are singletons. The CDR3 contains 15 residues. Germline V lookup: CDR1 SQVTM, CDR2 ANQGSEA. Trimming took 2 bases from V and 4 from J; bases not matched to a gene: 5. The sample comprised T cells isolated from PBMCs. The chain carries TRBV29-1 and TRBJ2-3, with 11 bases aligning to TRBD1. The origin of this receptor is a human donor in good health. The CDR3 bases are TGCAGCGTTGAAATGTGGGACAGGGGGTCAGATACGCAGTATTTT. Translation gives CSVEMWDRGSDTQYF.